Listed below are T cell receptor beta chains from one sample, sequenced in a study of identifying expanded T cells in peripheral blood. Some clones are missing from TCRdb's copy, which holds only in-frame ones; the method was immunoSEQ multiplex PCR. This sample has roughly 96,000 clones, with approximately 85% found just once. The sample consisted of blood. Receptor source: a person aged 18-69 years in good health. Each CDR3 is given with its conserved first and last residue. Each record gives: D gene, V gene, J gene, clone size, CDR3 protein, CDR3 DNA. A D gene is named only where the DNA matches it firmly. Size is stated for part of the rows, as once, few or many counts, or as a class when the clone is expanded.

D gene: TRBD1
V gene: TRBV15
J gene: TRBJ1-6
clone size: -
CDR3 protein: CATSRRPGQGNSPLHF
CDR3 DNA: TGTGCCACCAGCAGAAGACCGGGACAGGGGAATTCACCCCTCCACTTT

D gene: TRBD1
V gene: TRBV28
J gene: TRBJ1-3
clone size: -
CDR3 protein: CATRTGGSGNTIYF
CDR3 DNA: TGTGCCACTCGGACAGGCGGCTCTGGAAACACCATATATTTT

D gene: -
V gene: TRBV7-9
J gene: TRBJ1-1
clone size: -
CDR3 protein: CASSLDSYDGTEAFF
CDR3 DNA: TGTGCCAGCAGCTTAGATTCCTACGACGGCACTGAAGCTTTCTTT

D gene: TRBD2
V gene: TRBV11-3
J gene: TRBJ2-1
clone size: -
CDR3 protein: CASSLAGGSYNEQFF
CDR3 DNA: TGTGCCAGCAGCTTAGCGGGAGGCTCCTACAATGAGCAGTTCTTC

D gene: -
V gene: TRBV9
J gene: TRBJ2-7
clone size: -
CDR3 protein: CASARGYEQYF
CDR3 DNA: TGTGCCAGCGCCCGGGGCTACGAGCAGTACTTC

D gene: -
V gene: TRBV18
J gene: TRBJ2-5
clone size: -
CDR3 protein: CASRRSGGQGSETQYF
CDR3 DNA: TGTGCCAGCAGGAGAAGTGGGGGGCAGGGTTCGGAGACCCAGTACTTC

D gene: -
V gene: TRBV6-5
J gene: TRBJ2-1
clone size: -
CDR3 protein: CASSYSPSAPGEQFF
CDR3 DNA: TGTGCCAGCAGTTACTCGCCTAGCGCCCCTGGGGAGCAGTTCTTC

D gene: -
V gene: TRBV7-2
J gene: TRBJ2-7
clone size: -
CDR3 protein: CASSVAGDYEQYF
CDR3 DNA: TGTGCCAGCAGCGTCGCTGGGGACTACGAGCAGTACTTC

D gene: TRBD1
V gene: TRBV6-6
J gene: TRBJ1-2
clone size: -
CDR3 protein: CASSYPGQGGVYGYTF
CDR3 DNA: TGTGCCAGCAGTTACCCAGGACAGGGGGGAGTCTATGGCTACACCTTC

D gene: -
V gene: TRBV6-6
J gene: TRBJ1-1
clone size: -
CDR3 protein: CASRATALNTEAFF
CDR3 DNA: TGTGCCAGCAGGGCCACAGCGTTGAACACTGAAGCTTTCTTT

D gene: TRBD1
V gene: TRBV6-4
J gene: TRBJ1-5
clone size: -
CDR3 protein: CASSEQGDQPQHF
CDR3 DNA: TGTGCCAGCAGTGAGCAGGGGGATCAGCCCCAGCATTTT

D gene: TRBD1
V gene: TRBV6-5
J gene: TRBJ1-2
clone size: -
CDR3 protein: CASSYWTGTNYGYTF
CDR3 DNA: TGTGCCAGCAGTTACTGGACAGGGACTAACTATGGCTACACCTTC

D gene: -
V gene: TRBV15
J gene: TRBJ1-1
clone size: -
CDR3 protein: CATSRGANGFTEAFF
CDR3 DNA: TGTGCCACCAGCCGAGGGGCGAACGGGTTCACTGAAGCTTTCTTT

D gene: -
V gene: TRBV2
J gene: TRBJ1-1
clone size: few
CDR3 protein: CASTSKAANTEAFF
CDR3 DNA: TGTGCCAGCACCTCGAAGGCAGCGAACACTGAAGCTTTCTTT

D gene: TRBD1
V gene: TRBV6-5
J gene: TRBJ2-2
clone size: -
CDR3 protein: CASRGQGARGGELFF
CDR3 DNA: TGTGCCAGCAGAGGACAGGGGGCGCGAGGCGGGGAGCTGTTTTTT

D gene: TRBD1
V gene: TRBV5-1
J gene: TRBJ1-2
clone size: -
CDR3 protein: CASSLAEGQGESGYTF
CDR3 DNA: TGCGCCAGCAGCTTGGCCGAAGGGCAGGGGGAGAGTGGCTACACCTTC

D gene: -
V gene: TRBV12-5
J gene: TRBJ2-1
clone size: -
CDR3 protein: CASGLAPTIEQFF
CDR3 DNA: TGTGCTAGTGGTTTGGCCCCCACGATTGAGCAGTTCTTC

D gene: TRBD1
V gene: TRBV11-2
J gene: TRBJ2-7
clone size: -
CDR3 protein: CASSLGTGAYEQYF
CDR3 DNA: TGTGCCAGCAGCTTAGGGACAGGGGCCTACGAGCAGTACTTC

D gene: TRBD1
V gene: TRBV7-9
J gene: TRBJ2-1
clone size: -
CDR3 protein: CASSRSGTAYNEQFF
CDR3 DNA: TGTGCCAGCAGCAGATCCGGGACAGCTTACAATGAGCAGTTCTTC

D gene: -
V gene: TRBV9
J gene: TRBJ2-3
clone size: -
CDR3 protein: CASSPGSLGDTQYF
CDR3 DNA: TGTGCCTCATCCCCCGGTTCCCTGGGAGATACGCAGTATTTT

D gene: -
V gene: TRBV6-1
J gene: TRBJ1-2
clone size: -
CDR3 protein: CASSPRGDGYTF
CDR3 DNA: TGTGCCAGCAGCCCCAGAGGAGATGGCTACACCTTC

D gene: -
V gene: TRBV13
J gene: TRBJ1-1
clone size: -
CDR3 protein: CASSFSREGNTEAFF
CDR3 DNA: TGTGCCAGCAGCTTCTCCCGGGAGGGGAACACTGAAGCTTTCTTT

D gene: -
V gene: TRBV7-9
J gene: TRBJ2-6
clone size: -
CDR3 protein: CASSPVSSGANVLTF
CDR3 DNA: TGTGCCAGCAGCCCCGTCTCCAGTGGGGCCAACGTCCTGACTTTC

D gene: TRBD1
V gene: TRBV6-4
J gene: TRBJ1-4
clone size: once
CDR3 protein: CASRSGTEEKLFF
CDR3 DNA: TGTGCCAGCAGATCCGGGACAGAGGAAAAACTGTTTTTT